The clone carrying this TCR beta chain was counted only a few times. Other DNA sequences in this sample translate to the same CDR3. This record comes from a study of cytomegalovirus exposure and HLA in healthy donors. The protocol was immunoSEQ multiplex PCR, while the TCRdb copy is restricted to in-frame clones and leaves out a portion. The table lists 200,000 or so clones, around 87% of them singletons. V lost 3 bases and J lost 0; bases outside the gene matches: 2. CDR1 is MDHEN, CDR2 SYDVKM, per germline. The CDR3 consists of 14 residues. The specimen sequenced was PBMCs. This TCR came from a woman between 18 and 29 years old in good health and CMV-seropositive. V gene TRBV28 combines with J gene TRBJ2-7, with TRBD2 identical over 7 bases. The chain's CDR3 is CASSLGGSSYEQYF. The CDR3 DNA reads TGTGCCAGCAGTTTGGGGGGGAGCTCCTACGAGCAGTACTTC.